This entry is about one T cell receptor (beta chain). Its cognate antigen is unknown. A read error may produce the germline difference seen at one junction end. Terminally differentiated effector memory CD45RA+ cells were excluded by CCR7 positive selection of CD45RO-negative cells. These data are taken from a study of shared clonotypes between healthy human individuals. General observations from the study: Clonotype sharing among donors likely depends on sequencing depth. A handful of donors had roughly 5% of their naive CD4 clonotypes in common. Collection of samples was limited to blood; tissue repertoires likely differ.

Replicate PCRs for sorted subsets used around 200 ng DNA; this equaled 25,000 to 30,000 T cell genomes. Sequenced by immunoSEQ multiplex PCR; TCRdb stores in-frame clones only, minus some. The table has roughly 1,800,000 clones, about 95% seen once. In germline, CDR1 is SGHAT, CDR2 FQNNGV. The CDR3 has 11 residues. This clonotype was sampled from a man between 18 and 35 years old in good health. What was sequenced was naive CD8+ T cells sorted from blood. The rearrangement joins TRBV11-2 to TRBJ1-4, with D perhaps matching TRBD1 (6 bases). The CDR3 spells CASSQGRELVF. The DNA of the CDR3 is TGTGCCAGCAGCCAGGGGAGGGAGTTGGTTTTT.